The clone carrying this T cell receptor beta chain was seen more than once but under ten times. What it binds is unknown. The data belong to a study of response to subunit inactivated influenza vaccine. Study findings and constraints: Authors suggested that a seasonal influenza vaccination recruits few new T cells each time.

The CDR3 is 14 residues long. CDR1 and CDR2 from the germline V gene are KGHDR and SFDVKD. V lost 4 bases and J 5 bases, leaving 11 bases between the germline ends. TCRdb re-called the RT-PCR reads with MiXCR, one entry per CDR3 protein. Of 590,000 or so distinct CDR3 sequences listed, 14% were seen once; the top ten hold roughly 7.2%. This chain connects TRBV24-1 to TRBJ2-1; no firm D call. This specimen consisted of PBMCs from blood, obtained approximately 15 days before vaccination. This TCR derives from a man between 45 and 60 years old who received an inactivated influenza vaccine. CDR3: CATSDPAGHNEQFF. CDR3 coding DNA: TGTGCCACCAGTGACCCAGCAGGCCACAATGAGCAGTTCTTC.